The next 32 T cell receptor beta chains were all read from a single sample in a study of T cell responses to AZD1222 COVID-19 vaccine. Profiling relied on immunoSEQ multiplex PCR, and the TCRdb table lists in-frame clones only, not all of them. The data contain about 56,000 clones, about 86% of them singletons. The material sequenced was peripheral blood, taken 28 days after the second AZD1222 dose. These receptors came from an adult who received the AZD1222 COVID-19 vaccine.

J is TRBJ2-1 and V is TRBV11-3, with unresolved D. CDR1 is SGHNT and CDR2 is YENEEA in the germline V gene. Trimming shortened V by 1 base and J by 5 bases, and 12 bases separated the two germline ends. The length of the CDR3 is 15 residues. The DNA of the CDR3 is TGTGCCAGCAGCTTAGTCTCTGGGTTTCACAATGAGCAGTTCTTC. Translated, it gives CASSLVSGFHNEQFF. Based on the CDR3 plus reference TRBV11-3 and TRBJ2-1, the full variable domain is EAGVVQSPRYKIIEKKQPVAFWCNPISGHNTLYWYLQNLGQGPELLIRYENEEAVDDSQLPKDRFSAERLKGVDSTLKIQPAELGDSAVYLCASSLVSGFHNEQFFGPGTRLTVL.

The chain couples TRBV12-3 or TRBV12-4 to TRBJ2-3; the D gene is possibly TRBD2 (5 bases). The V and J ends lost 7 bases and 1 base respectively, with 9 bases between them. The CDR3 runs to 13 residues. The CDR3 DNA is TGTGCCAGCAATCGGGGAGGCACAGATACGCAGTATTTT. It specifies CASNRGGTDTQYF.

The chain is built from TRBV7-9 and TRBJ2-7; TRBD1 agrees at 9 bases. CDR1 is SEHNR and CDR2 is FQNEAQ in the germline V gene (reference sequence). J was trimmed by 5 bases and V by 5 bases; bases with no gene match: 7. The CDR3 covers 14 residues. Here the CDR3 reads CASSQQGAQNEQYF. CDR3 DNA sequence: TGTGCCAGCAGCCAACAGGGGGCACAGAACGAGCAGTACTTC.

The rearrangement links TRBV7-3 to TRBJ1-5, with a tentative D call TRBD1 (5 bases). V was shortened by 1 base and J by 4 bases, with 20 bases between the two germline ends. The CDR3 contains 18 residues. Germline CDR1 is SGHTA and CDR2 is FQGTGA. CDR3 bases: TGTGCCAGCAGCTTAAGGGCCGCGGGGGGAGGGACTAATCAGCCCCAGCATTTT. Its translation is CASSLRAAGGGTNQPQHF.

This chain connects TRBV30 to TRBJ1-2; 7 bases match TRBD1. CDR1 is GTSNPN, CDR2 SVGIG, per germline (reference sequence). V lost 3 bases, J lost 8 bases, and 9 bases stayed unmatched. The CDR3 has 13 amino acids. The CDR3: CAWRAPRGQGYTF. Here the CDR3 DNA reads TGTGCCTGGAGGGCCCCGAGGGGGCAAGGCTACACCTTC.

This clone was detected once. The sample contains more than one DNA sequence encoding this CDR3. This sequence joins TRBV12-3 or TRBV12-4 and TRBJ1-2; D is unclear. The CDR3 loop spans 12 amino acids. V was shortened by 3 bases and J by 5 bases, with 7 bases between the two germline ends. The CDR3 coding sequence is TGTGCCAGCAGTTTGTTGGGGTATGGCTACACCTTC. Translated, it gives CASSLLGYGYTF.

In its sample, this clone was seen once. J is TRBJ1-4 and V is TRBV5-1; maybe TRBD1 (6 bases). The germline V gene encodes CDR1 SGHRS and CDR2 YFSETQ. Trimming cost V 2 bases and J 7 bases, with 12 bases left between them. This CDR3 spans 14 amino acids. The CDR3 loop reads CASSFGGATEKLFF. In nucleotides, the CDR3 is TGCGCCAGCAGCTTCGGGGGCGCGACTGAAAAACTGTTTTTT.

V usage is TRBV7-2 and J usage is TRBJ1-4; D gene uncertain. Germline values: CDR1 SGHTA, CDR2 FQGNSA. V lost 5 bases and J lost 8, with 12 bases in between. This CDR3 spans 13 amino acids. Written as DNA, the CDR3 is TGTGCCAGCAGCGGGTTGTATGGAGAAAAACTGTTTTTT. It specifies CASSGLYGEKLFF.

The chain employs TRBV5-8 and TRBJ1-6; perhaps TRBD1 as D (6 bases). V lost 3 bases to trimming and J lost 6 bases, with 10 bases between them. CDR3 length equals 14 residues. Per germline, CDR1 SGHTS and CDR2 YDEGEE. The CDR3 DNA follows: TGTGCCAGCAGCTACAGGGTGGGTAATTCACCCCTCCACTTT. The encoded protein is CASSYRVGNSPLHF. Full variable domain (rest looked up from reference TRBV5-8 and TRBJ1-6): EAGVTQSPTHLIKTRGQQATLRCSPISGHTSVYWYQQALGLGLQFLLWYDEGEERNRGNFPPRFSGRQFPNYSSELNVNALELEDSALYLCASSYRVGNSPLHFGNGTRLTVT.

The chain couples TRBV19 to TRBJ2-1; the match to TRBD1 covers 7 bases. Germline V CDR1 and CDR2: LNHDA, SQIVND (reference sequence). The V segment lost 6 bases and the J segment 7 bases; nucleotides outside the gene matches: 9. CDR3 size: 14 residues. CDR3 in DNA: TGTGCCAGTAGCATCCGGGACAGTTGGAATGAGCAGTTCTTC. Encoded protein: CASSIRDSWNEQFF.

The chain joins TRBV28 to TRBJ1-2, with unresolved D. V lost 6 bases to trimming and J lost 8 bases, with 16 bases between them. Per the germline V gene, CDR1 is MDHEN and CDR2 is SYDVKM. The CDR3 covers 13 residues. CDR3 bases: TGTGCCAGCAGAACGGGTGTTATAGGGGGCTACACCTTC. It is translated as CASRTGVIGGYTF.

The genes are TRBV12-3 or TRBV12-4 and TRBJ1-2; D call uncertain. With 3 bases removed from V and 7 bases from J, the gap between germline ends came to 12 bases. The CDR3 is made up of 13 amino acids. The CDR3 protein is CASSLDQRTGYTF. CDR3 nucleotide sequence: TGTGCCAGCAGTTTGGACCAGAGGACTGGCTACACCTTC.

The CDR3 reads CASRGGGLGNQPQHF. The CDR3, as DNA: TGTGCCAGCAGGGGTGGGGGTCTTGGCAATCAGCCCCAGCATTTT. The chain recombines TRBV6-5 with TRBJ1-5; TRBD1 might be the D (5 bases). The length of the CDR3 is 15 residues. Trimming removed 6 bases at V and 2 bases at J, with 14 bases between. Germline lookup yields CDR1 MNHEY and CDR2 SVGAGI.

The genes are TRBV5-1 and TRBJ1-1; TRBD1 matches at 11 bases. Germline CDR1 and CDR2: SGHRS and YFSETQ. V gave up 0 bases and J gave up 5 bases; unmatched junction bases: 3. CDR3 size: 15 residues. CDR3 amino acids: CASSLGGTGGTEAFF. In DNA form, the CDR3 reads TGCGCCAGCAGCTTGGGCGGGACAGGGGGTACTGAAGCTTTCTTT.

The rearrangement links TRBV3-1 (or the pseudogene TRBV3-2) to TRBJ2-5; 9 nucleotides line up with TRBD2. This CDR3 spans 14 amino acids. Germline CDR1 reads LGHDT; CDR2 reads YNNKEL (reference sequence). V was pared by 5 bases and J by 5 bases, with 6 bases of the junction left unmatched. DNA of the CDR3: TGTGCCAGCAGCATTAGCGGGAGCGACGAGACCCAGTACTTC. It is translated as CASSISGSDETQYF.

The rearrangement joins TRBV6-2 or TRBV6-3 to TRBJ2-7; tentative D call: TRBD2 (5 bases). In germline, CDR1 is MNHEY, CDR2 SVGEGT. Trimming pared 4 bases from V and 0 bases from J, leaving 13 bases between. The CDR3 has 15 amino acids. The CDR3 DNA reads TGTGCCAGCAGTTCTCACCTCGGGGACTCCTACGAGCAGTACTTC. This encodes CASSSHLGDSYEQYF.

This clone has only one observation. CDR3: CAHSGENTEAFF. As DNA, the CDR3 is TGTGCCCACTCGGGGGAGAACACTGAAGCTTTCTTT. The chain uses TRBV5-4 and TRBJ1-1, with a weak D call TRBD1 (5 bases). This CDR3 has 12 residues. Germline V lookup: CDR1 SGHNT, CDR2 YYREEE (reference sequence). Trimming took off 10 bases at V and 1 base at J, with 11 bases between the two ends.

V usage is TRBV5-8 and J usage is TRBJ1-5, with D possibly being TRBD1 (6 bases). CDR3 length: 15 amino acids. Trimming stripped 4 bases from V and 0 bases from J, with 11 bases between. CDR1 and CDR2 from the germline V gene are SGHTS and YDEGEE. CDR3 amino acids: CASSRTANSNQPQHF. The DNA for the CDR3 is TGTGCCAGCAGCCGGACAGCAAATAGCAATCAGCCCCAGCATTTT.

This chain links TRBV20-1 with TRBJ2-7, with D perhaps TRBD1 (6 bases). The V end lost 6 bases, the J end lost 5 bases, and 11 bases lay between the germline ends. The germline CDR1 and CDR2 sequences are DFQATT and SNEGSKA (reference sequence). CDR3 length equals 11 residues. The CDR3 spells CSASQGNEQYF. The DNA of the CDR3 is TGCAGTGCCTCACAGGGCAACGAGCAGTACTTC.

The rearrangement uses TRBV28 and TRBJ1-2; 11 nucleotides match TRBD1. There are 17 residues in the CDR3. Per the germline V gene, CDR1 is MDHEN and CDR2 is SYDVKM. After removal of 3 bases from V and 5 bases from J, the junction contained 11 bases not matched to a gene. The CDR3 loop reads CASSFPTDRGRLYGYTF. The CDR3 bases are TGTGCCAGCAGTTTTCCCACGGACAGGGGGCGCCTATATGGCTACACCTTC.

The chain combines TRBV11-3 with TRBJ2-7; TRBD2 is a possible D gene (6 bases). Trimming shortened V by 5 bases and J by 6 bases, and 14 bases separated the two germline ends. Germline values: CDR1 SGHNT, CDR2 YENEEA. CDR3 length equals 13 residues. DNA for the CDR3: TGTGCCAGCAGCCCACGGGAGTCGGGCGAGCAGTACTTC. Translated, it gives CASSPRESGEQYF.

Here the CDR3 reads CASSFLTGFSGELFF. The CDR3 nucleotides read TGTGCCAGCAGCTTTCTGACAGGGTTTTCCGGGGAGCTGTTTTTT. The chain joins TRBV7-2 to TRBJ2-2; 7 bases match TRBD1. CDR3 size: 15 residues. The junction had 7 bases not matched to a gene; V was cut back by 3 bases and J by 6 bases. CDR1 and CDR2 (germline): SGHTA, FQGNSA.

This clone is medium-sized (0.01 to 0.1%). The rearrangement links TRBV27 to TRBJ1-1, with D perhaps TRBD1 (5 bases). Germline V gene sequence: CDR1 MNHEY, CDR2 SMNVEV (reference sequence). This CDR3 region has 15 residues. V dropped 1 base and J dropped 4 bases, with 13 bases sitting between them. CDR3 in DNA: TGTGCCAGCAGTTTATACAGGACTTTGGGCACTGAAGCTTTCTTT. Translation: CASSLYRTLGTEAFF.

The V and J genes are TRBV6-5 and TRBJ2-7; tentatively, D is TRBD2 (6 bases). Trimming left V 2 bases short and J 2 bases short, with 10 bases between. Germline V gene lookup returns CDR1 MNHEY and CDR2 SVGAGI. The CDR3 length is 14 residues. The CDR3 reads CASSYNERAYEQYF. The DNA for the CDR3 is TGTGCCAGCAGTTACAACGAGCGGGCCTACGAGCAGTACTTC.

CDR3 bases: TGTGCCAGCAGTGAACCCCCCCAGCAGGGAGGACAGCCCCAGCATTTT. This translates into CASSEPPQQGGQPQHF. The chain recombines TRBV2 with TRBJ1-5; D is possibly TRBD1 (5 bases). V lost 2 bases to trimming and J lost 7 bases, with 18 bases between them. The V gene's germline CDR1 is SNHLY and CDR2 FYNNEI. The CDR3 is made up of 16 amino acids.

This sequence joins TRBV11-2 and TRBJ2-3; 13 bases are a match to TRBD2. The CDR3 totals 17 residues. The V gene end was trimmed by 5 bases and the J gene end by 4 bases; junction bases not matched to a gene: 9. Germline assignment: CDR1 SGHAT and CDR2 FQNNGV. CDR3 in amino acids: CASSVTGTSGKPDTQYF. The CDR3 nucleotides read TGTGCCAGCAGCGTAACCGGGACTAGCGGGAAGCCAGATACGCAGTATTTT.

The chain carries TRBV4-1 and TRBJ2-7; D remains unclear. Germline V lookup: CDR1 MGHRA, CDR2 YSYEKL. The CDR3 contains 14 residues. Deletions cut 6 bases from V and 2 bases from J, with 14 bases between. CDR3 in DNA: TGCGCCAGCAGTCCTCTACCGACCGCCTACGAGCAGTACTTC. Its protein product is CASSPLPTAYEQYF.

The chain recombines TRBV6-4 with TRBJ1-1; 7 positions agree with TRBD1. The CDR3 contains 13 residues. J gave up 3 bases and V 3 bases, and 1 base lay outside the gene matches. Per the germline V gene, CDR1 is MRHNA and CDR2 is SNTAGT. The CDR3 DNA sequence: TGTGCCAGCAGTGAAGGGACAGACACTGAAGCTTTCTTT. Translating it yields CASSEGTDTEAFF.

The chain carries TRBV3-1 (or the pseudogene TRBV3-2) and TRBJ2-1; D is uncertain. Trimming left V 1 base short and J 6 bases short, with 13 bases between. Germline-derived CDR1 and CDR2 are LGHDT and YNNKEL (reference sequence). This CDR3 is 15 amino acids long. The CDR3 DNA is TGTGCCAGCAGCCAAGCTACTCCCCCCGGCAATGAGCAGTTCTTC. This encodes CASSQATPPGNEQFF.

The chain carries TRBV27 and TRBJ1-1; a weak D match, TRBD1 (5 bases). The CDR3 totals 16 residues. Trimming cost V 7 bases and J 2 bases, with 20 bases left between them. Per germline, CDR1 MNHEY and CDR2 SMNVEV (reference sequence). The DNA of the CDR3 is TGTGCCAGCATAAAGGTGGGGGGTCTACCCAACACTGAAGCTTTCTTT. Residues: CASIKVGGLPNTEAFF.

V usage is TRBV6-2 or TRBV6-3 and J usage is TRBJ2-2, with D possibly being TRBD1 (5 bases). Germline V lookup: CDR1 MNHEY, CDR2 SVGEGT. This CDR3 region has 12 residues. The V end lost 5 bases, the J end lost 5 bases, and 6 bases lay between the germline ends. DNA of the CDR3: TGTGCCAGCAGTAGGGGAACCGGGGAGCTGTTTTTT. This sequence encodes CASSRGTGELFF.

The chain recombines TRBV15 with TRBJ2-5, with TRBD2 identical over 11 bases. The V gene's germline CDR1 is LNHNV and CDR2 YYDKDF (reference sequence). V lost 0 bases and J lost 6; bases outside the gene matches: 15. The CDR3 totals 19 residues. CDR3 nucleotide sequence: TGTGCCACCAGCAGAGAGGGGGAGGGACTAGCGGACCATTTTAAGACCCAGTACTTC. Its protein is CATSREGEGLADHFKTQYF.